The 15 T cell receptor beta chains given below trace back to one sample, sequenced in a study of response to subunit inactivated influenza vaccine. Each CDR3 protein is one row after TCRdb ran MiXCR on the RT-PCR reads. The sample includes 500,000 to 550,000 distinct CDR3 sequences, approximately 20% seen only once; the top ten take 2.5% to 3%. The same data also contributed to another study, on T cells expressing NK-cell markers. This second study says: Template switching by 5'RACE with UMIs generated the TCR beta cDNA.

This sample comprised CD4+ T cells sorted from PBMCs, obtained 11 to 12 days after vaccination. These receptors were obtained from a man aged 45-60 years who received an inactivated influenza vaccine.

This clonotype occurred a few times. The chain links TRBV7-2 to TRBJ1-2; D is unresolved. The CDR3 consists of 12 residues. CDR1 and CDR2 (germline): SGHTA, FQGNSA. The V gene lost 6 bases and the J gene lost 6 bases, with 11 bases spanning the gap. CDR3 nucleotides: TGTGCCAGCAGGTCCATGGGTCATGGCTACACCTTC. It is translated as CASRSMGHGYTF.

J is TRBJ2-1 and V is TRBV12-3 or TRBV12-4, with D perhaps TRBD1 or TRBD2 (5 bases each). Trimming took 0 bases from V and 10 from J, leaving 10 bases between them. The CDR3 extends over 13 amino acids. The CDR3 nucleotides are TGTGCCAGCAGTTTAGCGCCGGGGACGGAGCAGTTCTTC. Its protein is CASSLAPGTEQFF.

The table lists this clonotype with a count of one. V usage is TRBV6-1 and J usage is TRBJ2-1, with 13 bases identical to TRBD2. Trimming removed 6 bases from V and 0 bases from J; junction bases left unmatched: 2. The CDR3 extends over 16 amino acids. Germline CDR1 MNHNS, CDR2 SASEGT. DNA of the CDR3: TGTGCCAGCAGGGGGACTAGCGGGACCTCCTACAATGAGCAGTTCTTC. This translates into CASRGTSGTSYNEQFF.

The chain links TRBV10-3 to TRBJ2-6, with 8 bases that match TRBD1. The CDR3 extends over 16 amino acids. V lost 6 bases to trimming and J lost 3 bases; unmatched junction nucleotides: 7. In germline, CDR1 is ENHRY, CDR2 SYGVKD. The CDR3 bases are TGTGCCATCAGCAACGACAGGGGATATGGGGCCAACGTCCTGACTTTC. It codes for CAISNDRGYGANVLTF.

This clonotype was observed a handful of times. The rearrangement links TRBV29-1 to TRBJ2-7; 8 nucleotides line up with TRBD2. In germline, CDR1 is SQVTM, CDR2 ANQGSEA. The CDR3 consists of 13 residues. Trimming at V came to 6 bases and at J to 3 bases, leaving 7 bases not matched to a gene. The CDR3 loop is CSVLLAGGYEQYF. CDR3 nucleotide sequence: TGCAGCGTCCTCCTTGCGGGAGGCTACGAGCAGTACTTC.

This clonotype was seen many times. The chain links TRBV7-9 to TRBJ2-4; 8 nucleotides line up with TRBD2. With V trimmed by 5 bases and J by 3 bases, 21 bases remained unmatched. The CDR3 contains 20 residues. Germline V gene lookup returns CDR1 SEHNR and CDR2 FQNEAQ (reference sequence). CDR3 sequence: CASSLRAGGPYSKVKNIQYF. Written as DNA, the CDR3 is TGTGCCAGCAGCCTCCGGGCGGGGGGTCCATACTCGAAGGTCAAAAACATTCAGTACTTC.

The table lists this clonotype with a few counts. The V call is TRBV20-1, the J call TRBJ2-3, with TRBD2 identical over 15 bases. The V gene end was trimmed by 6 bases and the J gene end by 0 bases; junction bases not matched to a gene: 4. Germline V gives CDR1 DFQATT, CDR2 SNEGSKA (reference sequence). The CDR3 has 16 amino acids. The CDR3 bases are TGCAGTGCCGCTGGACTAGCGGGGGGGAGCACAGATACGCAGTATTTT. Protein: CSAAGLAGGSTDTQYF.

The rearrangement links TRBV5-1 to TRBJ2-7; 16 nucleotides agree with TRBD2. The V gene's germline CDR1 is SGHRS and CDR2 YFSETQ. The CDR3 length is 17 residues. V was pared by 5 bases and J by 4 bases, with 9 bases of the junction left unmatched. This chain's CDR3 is CASRPGLAGGLKYEQYF. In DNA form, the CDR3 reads TGCGCCAGCAGGCCGGGACTAGCGGGAGGGCTTAAGTACGAGCAGTACTTC.

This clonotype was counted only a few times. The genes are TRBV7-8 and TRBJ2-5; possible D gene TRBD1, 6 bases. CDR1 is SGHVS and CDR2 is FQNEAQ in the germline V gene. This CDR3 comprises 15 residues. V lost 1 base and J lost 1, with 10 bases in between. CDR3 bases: TGTGCCAGCAGCTTAGACAGGGTTTTCCAAGAGACCCAGTACTTC. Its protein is CASSLDRVFQETQYF.

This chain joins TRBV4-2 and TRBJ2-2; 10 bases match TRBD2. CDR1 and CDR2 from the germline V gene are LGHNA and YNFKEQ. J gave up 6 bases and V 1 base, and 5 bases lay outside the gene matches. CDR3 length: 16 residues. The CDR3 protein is CASSQASGSGAGELFF. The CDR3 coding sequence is TGTGCCAGCAGCCAAGCTAGCGGGAGTGGGGCCGGGGAGCTGTTTTTT.

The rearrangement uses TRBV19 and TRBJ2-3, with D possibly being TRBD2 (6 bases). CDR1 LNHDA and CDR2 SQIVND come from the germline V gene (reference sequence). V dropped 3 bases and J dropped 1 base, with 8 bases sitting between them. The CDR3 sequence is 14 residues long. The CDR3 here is CASSMGRRTDTQYF. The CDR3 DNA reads TGTGCCAGTAGTATGGGGAGGCGCACAGATACGCAGTATTTT.

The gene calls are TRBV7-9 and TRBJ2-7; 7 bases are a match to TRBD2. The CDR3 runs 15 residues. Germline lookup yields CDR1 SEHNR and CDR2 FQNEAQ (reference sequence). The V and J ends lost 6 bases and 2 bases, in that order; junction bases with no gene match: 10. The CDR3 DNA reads TGTGCCAGCAGTTCGTTCAGCGGGAACACCTACGAGCAGTACTTC. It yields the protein CASSSFSGNTYEQYF.

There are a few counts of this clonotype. The DNA of the CDR3 is TGTGCCAGCAGTTACTTTCAGGGGAAGCAGTACTTC. It translates to CASSYFQGKQYF. This sequence joins TRBV6-5 and TRBJ2-7; perhaps TRBD1 as D (6 bases). The CDR3 has 12 residues. Trimming cost V 1 base and J 8 bases, with 9 bases left between them. Germline-derived CDR1 and CDR2 are MNHEY and SVGAGI.

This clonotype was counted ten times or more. This chain's CDR3 is CASSPTSGGLRFSTDTQYF. CDR3 DNA sequence: TGTGCCAGCAGCCCGACTAGCGGGGGGCTTAGATTCAGCACAGATACGCAGTATTTT. The rearrangement links TRBV11-3 to TRBJ2-3, with 13 bases that match TRBD2. The ends lost 5 bases at V and 0 bases at J; junction bases unmatched: 11. Germline V gene sequence: CDR1 SGHNT, CDR2 YENEEA. The CDR3 has 19 amino acids.

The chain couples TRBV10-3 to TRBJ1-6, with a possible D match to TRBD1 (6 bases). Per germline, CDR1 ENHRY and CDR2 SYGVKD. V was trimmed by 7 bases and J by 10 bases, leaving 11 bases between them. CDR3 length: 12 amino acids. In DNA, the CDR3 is TGTGCCATCAAGGGGGGTCTATCACCCCTCCACTTT. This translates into CAIKGGLSPLHF.